This TCR beta chain was found in a study of human versus mouse CDR3 diversity and MHC coevolution. Study overall: immunoSEQ was reported to reach one in 200,000 T cells sensitivity. The study's findings and limits: About 1.6 million TCR beta clonotypes were estimated for humans, the largest repertoire.

Naive CD4 T cells, CD45RO-negative and CD62L-positive, were flow-sorted from PBMCs. For this clone: Its target is unknown.

TCRdb keeps only in-frame clones here, not all; method: immunoSEQ multiplex PCR. The sample has fewer than 80,000 clones; roughly 92% are singletons. Germline CDR1 SEHNR, CDR2 FQNEAQ (reference sequence). V was cut by 5 bases and J by 0 bases, with 19 bases left in between. This CDR3 has 17 amino acids. Sequencing was carried out using naive CD4+ T cells from blood. This sample's subset: CD45RO-negative CD62L-positive naive CD4 T cells. The clonotype originates from a person between 25 and 75 years old in good health. The chain joins TRBV7-9 to TRBJ1-1, with a weak D call TRBD1 (6 bases). The CDR3 bases are TGTGCCAGCAGCCCTTCGCCGGGACAAGAATTGAACACTGAAGCTTTCTTT. Translated: CASSPSPGQELNTEAFF.